The 9 T cell receptor beta chains below come from one sample, sequenced in a study of T cell clonotyping in hematopoietic cell transplantation. Profiling relied on immunoSEQ multiplex PCR, and the TCRdb table lists in-frame clones only, not all of them. In the table there are 15,000 to 20,000 clones, 61% of which are singletons. This material consisted of PBMCs, taken 30 days after allogeneic stem cell transplant. These receptors all stem from a male patient aged 50 or older who had an allogeneic stem cell transplant from an unrelated donor, so T cells may come from the graft donor. Some clones in this sample may be carry-over from other donors' samples.

The CDR3 is CASSLGQIGNTIYF. CDR3 nucleotides: TGTGCCAGCAGCTTAGGACAGATCGGAAACACCATATATTTT. The chain recombines TRBV7-2 with TRBJ1-3; tentative D call: TRBD1 (5 bases). V was trimmed by 1 base and J by 4 bases, leaving 8 bases between them. Looked up from germline, CDR1 is SGHTA and CDR2 is FQGNSA. This CDR3 contains 14 residues.

This clone was counted a few times. The V and J genes are TRBV4-2 and TRBJ2-7; 9 nucleotides align to TRBD2. The CDR3 spans 16 residues. Germline V gene lookup returns CDR1 LGHNA and CDR2 YNFKEQ. V dropped 4 bases and J dropped 0; count of bases not matched to a gene: 7. The CDR3 loop reads CASSREAGGISYEQYF. In nucleotides, the CDR3 is TGTGCCAGCAGCCGGGAGGCGGGAGGGATCTCCTACGAGCAGTACTTC.

This clone was recorded once. The V and J genes are TRBV30 and TRBJ1-2; D not certain. The CDR3 loop spans 13 amino acids. The germline V gene has CDR1 GTSNPN and CDR2 SVGIG (reference sequence). Trimming took off 1 base at V and 6 bases at J, with 12 bases between the two ends. DNA for the CDR3: TGTGCCTGGAGTGGGGGTCGGGGAAATGGCTACACCTTC. Amino acid sequence: CAWSGGRGNGYTF.

The V gene is TRBV6-5, the J gene TRBJ1-1; 7 bases align to TRBD1. Per germline, CDR1 MNHEY and CDR2 SVGAGI. J gave up 5 bases and V 4 bases, and 7 bases lay outside the gene matches. This CDR3 comprises 14 residues. The DNA for the CDR3 is TGTGCCAGCAGTTTAGACAGGGAAAGGACTGAAGCTTTCTTT. Encoded protein: CASSLDRERTEAFF.

In this sample, this clone turned up once. The V and J genes are TRBV25-1 and TRBJ1-5; the D gene is possibly TRBD1 (5 bases). The V gene's germline CDR1 is MGHDK and CDR2 SYGVNS. This CDR3 has 13 residues. Trimming cost V 4 bases and J 7 bases, with 11 bases left between them. The CDR3 region is CASSGWGGQPQHF. CDR3 coding DNA: TGTGCCAGCAGTGGCTGGGGGGGACAGCCCCAGCATTTT.

This clone was picked up a small number of times. CDR3 sequence reads: CATYERGFPTEAFF. The CDR3 coding sequence is TGTGCCACCTACGAAAGGGGCTTCCCCACTGAAGCTTTCTTT. The chain has TRBV19 and TRBJ1-1; TRBD1 might be the D (5 bases). The CDR3 is 14 amino acids. Germline CDR1 LNHDA, CDR2 SQIVND (reference sequence). V was trimmed by 10 bases and J by 4 bases, leaving 19 bases between them.

The V gene is TRBV30, the J gene TRBJ2-7; D possibly matches TRBD1 or TRBD2 (5 bases each). The germline V gene has CDR1 GTSNPN and CDR2 SVGIG (reference sequence). The CDR3 contains 12 residues. With 5 bases removed from V and 9 bases from J, the gap between germline ends came to 17 bases. CDR3 in DNA: TGTGCCTGGTTAGGTGCAGGGCTAGCGCAGTACTTC. Amino acid sequence: CAWLGAGLAQYF. Looking up the rest from reference TRBV30 and TRBJ2-7 gives the full variable domain: SQTIHQWPATLVQPVGSPLSLECTVEGTSNPNLYWYRQAAGRGLQLLFYSVGIGQISSEVPQNLSASRPQDRQFILSSKKLLLSDSGFYLCAWLGAGLAQYFGPGTRLTVT.

This clone came up a few times. The same CDR3 is also encoded by other DNA sequences in this sample. The chain combines TRBV30 with TRBJ2-7; no firm D call. The V end lost 4 bases, the J end lost 0 bases, and 7 bases lay between the germline ends. The CDR3 is 12 amino acids. CDR1 is GTSNPN, CDR2 SVGIG, per germline (reference sequence). DNA for the CDR3: TGTGCCTGGACGGCGGACTCCTACGAGCAGTACTTC. This sequence encodes CAWTADSYEQYF. The complete variable domain, with remaining parts taken from reference TRBV30 and TRBJ2-7, reads SQTIHQWPATLVQPVGSPLSLECTVEGTSNPNLYWYRQAAGRGLQLLFYSVGIGQISSEVPQNLSASRPQDRQFILSSKKLLLSDSGFYLCAWTADSYEQYFGPGTRLTVT.

The V gene is TRBV5-1, the J gene TRBJ2-3; D possibly matches TRBD1 or TRBD2 (5 bases each). The CDR3 extends over 12 amino acids. Germline loops: CDR1 SGHRS, CDR2 YFSETQ. V lost 5 bases, J lost 1 base, and 5 bases lay in between. The CDR3 DNA reads TGCGCCAGCAGGGGGGGCACAGATACGCAGTATTTT. This translates into CASRGGTDTQYF.